The 27 T cell receptor beta chains given below trace back to one sample, sequenced in a study of blood T cells in healthy people across ages. Using a J-beta primer mix together with a sample-barcoded 5' primer, a second PCR was run for roughly 6 to 12 cycles. Each CDR3 protein gets one entry after TCRdb re-called the 5' RACE reads with MiXCR. The data contain roughly 2 million distinct CDR3 sequences, just under 50% of them singletons. What was sequenced was blood. The receptors here all came from a woman between 40 and 50 years old in good health.

The chain is built from TRBV6-1 and TRBJ1-4; the D is unclear. The CDR3 sequence is 12 residues long. CDR1 and CDR2 (germline): MNHNS, SASEGT. Trimming left V 4 bases short and J 5 bases short, with 5 bases between. The CDR3 loop reads CASSGSNEKLFF. In nucleotides, the CDR3 is TGTGCCAGCAGTGGATCAAATGAAAAACTGTTTTTT.

The V call is TRBV2, the J call TRBJ2-1; TRBD1 matches 10 bases. CDR3 size: 15 residues. Germline V gene data show CDR1 as SNHLY and CDR2 as FYNNEI. V lost 3 bases to trimming and J lost 4 bases; unmatched junction nucleotides: 3. The CDR3 coding sequence is TGTGCCAGCAGTGATGGACAGGGGGAATACAATGAGCAGTTCTTC. This codes for CASSDGQGEYNEQFF.

The chain is built from TRBV5-1 and TRBJ2-5; D possibly corresponds to TRBD1 (5 bases). The V gene's germline CDR1 is SGHRS and CDR2 YFSETQ. Trimming removed 4 bases at V and 1 base at J, with 14 bases between. There are 15 residues in the CDR3. CDR3 bases: TGCGCCAGCAGCCCTAGACAGTTCACCCAAGAGACCCAGTACTTC. Protein product: CASSPRQFTQETQYF.

The rearrangement links TRBV27 to TRBJ2-4; D is undetermined. The DNA end is more similar to TRBJ2-7, so the J call may be wrong. Germline CDR1 and CDR2: MNHEY and SMNVEV (reference sequence). CDR3 length: 13 residues. For the CDR3, the DNA is TGTGCCAGCAGTTCCTCATTGCTCTACGAGCAGTACTTC. This codes for CASSSSLLYEQYF.

V gene TRBV15 combines with J gene TRBJ2-3; D tentatively fits TRBD1 or TRBD2 (5 bases each). This CDR3 contains 14 residues. The V end was cut by 0 bases, the J end by 5 bases, with 9 bases between. The V gene's germline CDR1 is LNHNV and CDR2 YYDKDF (reference sequence). In DNA, the CDR3 is TGTGCCACCAGCAGAGATTTGGGGGTAGATACGCAGTATTTT. It yields the protein CATSRDLGVDTQYF. The whole variable domain, filled in from reference TRBV15 and TRBJ2-3, reads DAMVIQNPRYQVTQFGKPVTLSCSQTLNHNVMYWYQQKSSQAPKLLFHYYDKDFNNEADTPDNFQSRRPNTSFCFLDIRSPGLGDTAMYLCATSRDLGVDTQYFGPGTRLTVL.

This clonotype was seen a few times. The chain has TRBV29-1 and TRBJ1-1, with D perhaps matching TRBD1 (5 bases). Germline V gives CDR1 SQVTM, CDR2 ANQGSEA. The V gene lost 4 bases and the J gene lost 4 bases, with 16 bases spanning the gap. CDR3 size: 14 residues. The CDR3: CSVVWGFVGTEAFF. The CDR3 region has the DNA TGCAGCGTTGTGTGGGGCTTCGTGGGCACTGAAGCTTTCTTT. Supplemented by reference TRBV29-1 and TRBJ1-1, the full variable domain reads SAVISQKPSRDICQRGTSLTIQCQVDSQVTMMFWYRQQPGQSLTLIATANQGSEATYESGFVIDKFPISRPNLTFSTLTVSNMSPEDSSIYLCSVVWGFVGTEAFFGQGTRLTVV.

The chain employs TRBV4-3 and TRBJ2-2, with unresolved D. CDR1 is LGHNA, CDR2 YSLEER, per germline. This CDR3 has 19 residues. Deletions cut 2 bases from V and 0 bases from J, with 19 bases between. Here the CDR3 reads CASSQNRQKVDANTGELFF. CDR3 DNA: TGCGCCAGCAGCCAAAACCGACAAAAGGTTGACGCGAACACCGGGGAGCTGTTTTTT.

This clonotype was detected a few times. In nucleotides, the CDR3 is TGCAGCGTAGAGACAGGGAATACCTACGAGCAGTACTTC. Translating it yields CSVETGNTYEQYF. The chain uses TRBV29-1 and TRBJ2-7, with 7 bases aligning to TRBD1. Germline CDR1 is SQVTM and CDR2 is ANQGSEA. There are 13 residues in the CDR3. With 6 bases clipped from V and 2 bases from J, the junction kept 7 bases outside the gene matches.

The chain is built from TRBV6-1 and TRBJ1-1; TRBD1 might be the D (5 bases). Trimming left V 8 bases short and J 1 base short, with 11 bases between. CDR3 length: 13 amino acids. CDR1 and CDR2 (germline): MNHNS, SASEGT. CDR3 coding DNA: TGTGCCAGCCCGGGACGGCCGAACACTGAAGCTTTCTTT. Its protein is CASPGRPNTEAFF.

In nucleotides, the CDR3 is TGTGCCAGCAGTTCGTTCACTGAAAAACTGTTTTTT. Amino acids: CASSSFTEKLFF. The gene calls are TRBV12-3 or TRBV12-4 and TRBJ1-4; D gene unclear. Trimming took off 4 bases at V and 7 bases at J, with 7 bases between the two ends. CDR3 size: 12 residues.

V is TRBV4-2 and J is TRBJ1-1; D is undetermined. V dropped 0 bases and J dropped 6 bases, with 8 bases sitting between them. CDR1 is LGHNA and CDR2 is YNFKEQ in the germline V gene. This CDR3 region has 13 residues. Written as DNA, the CDR3 is TGTGCCAGCAGCCAAGAGTCCTTTTCTGAAGCTTTCTTT. Protein product: CASSQESFSEAFF.

DNA of the CDR3: TGCGCCAGCAGCCGAGACCCCTACTGGACTGAAGCTTTCTTT. This translates into CASSRDPYWTEAFF. This chain joins TRBV4-1 and TRBJ1-1; D remains ambiguous. The CDR3 has 14 amino acids. The V gene lost 4 bases and the J gene lost 5 bases, with 14 bases spanning the gap. The germline gives CDR1 MGHRA, CDR2 YSYEKL.

This clonotype was picked up one time. The chain has TRBV5-1 and TRBJ2-1, with D possibly TRBD2 on 6 matching bases. The CDR3 spans 15 residues. Germline CDR1 SGHRS, CDR2 YFSETQ. V was clipped by 0 bases and J by 9 bases, with 16 bases between them. The CDR3: CASSLAPSRESEQFF. The CDR3 DNA sequence: TGCGCCAGCAGCTTGGCCCCCAGTCGGGAGAGTGAGCAGTTCTTC. The variable domain in full, with the rest retrieved from reference TRBV5-1 and TRBJ2-1, is KAGVTQTPRYLIKTRGQQVTLSCSPISGHRSVSWYQQTPGQGLQFLFEYFSETQRNKGNFPGRFSGRQFSNSRSEMNVSTLELGDSALYLCASSLAPSRESEQFFGPGTRLTVL.

This clonotype showed up just once. The chain combines TRBV5-1 with TRBJ2-7, with D possibly TRBD2 on 6 matching bases. The germline V gene has CDR1 SGHRS and CDR2 YFSETQ. The CDR3 consists of 15 residues. The V end lost 5 bases, the J end lost 7 bases, and 22 bases lay between the germline ends. CDR3 sequence reads: CASSGPAGIKNEQYF. The CDR3 DNA reads TGCGCCAGCAGTGGACCAGCGGGCATAAAAAATGAGCAGTACTTC.

V and J are TRBV5-6 and TRBJ2-3, with 10 bases matching TRBD1. Germline trimming cut 6 bases from V and 4 bases from J; bases unmatched to any gene: 8. CDR3 size: 15 residues. Germline CDR1 is SGHDT and CDR2 is YYEEEE. CDR3 bases: TGTGCCAGCACCCCCGGGACAGGGGCCCCAGATACGCAGTATTTT. It specifies CASTPGTGAPDTQYF.

This clonotype was recorded a few times. The chain recombines TRBV20-1 with TRBJ2-7; 9 bases line up with TRBD1. V was pared by 4 bases and J by 7 bases, with 5 bases of the junction left unmatched. CDR1 and CDR2 from the germline V gene are DFQATT and SNEGSKA (reference sequence). This CDR3 spans 12 amino acids. CDR3 residues: CSATTGGWEQYF. The CDR3 DNA reads as TGCAGTGCTACAACAGGGGGCTGGGAGCAGTACTTC.

This clonotype was counted between two and nine times. The chain links TRBV12-5 to TRBJ2-3; 8 nucleotides line up with TRBD2. The V segment lost 3 bases and the J segment 3 bases; nucleotides outside the gene matches: 5. The CDR3 is 15 residues long. The germline V gene has CDR1 LGHNT and CDR2 FRNRAP. In nucleotides, the CDR3 is TGTGCTAGTGGTTTCGGACTAGCAGATACAGATACGCAGTATTTT. Protein: CASGFGLADTDTQYF.

The V and J genes are TRBV12-3 or TRBV12-4 and TRBJ1-2; D uncertain. CDR3 size: 17 residues. V lost 4 bases to trimming and J lost 0 bases, with 18 bases between them. The CDR3 is CASSSGFPQFPNYGYTF. The CDR3 DNA follows: TGTGCCAGCAGTTCCGGCTTCCCACAGTTCCCTAACTATGGCTACACCTTC.

V and J are TRBV9 and TRBJ2-1, with 11 positions matching TRBD2. From germline, CDR1 is SGDLS and CDR2 YYNGEE. Germline trimming cut 0 bases from V and 1 base from J; bases unmatched to any gene: 3. This CDR3 region has 17 residues. The CDR3 DNA is TGTGCCAGCAGCGTAGTCTCTAGCGGGGGGTCCTACAATGAGCAGTTCTTC. Amino acids: CASSVVSSGGSYNEQFF.

The V and J genes are TRBV29-1 and TRBJ2-1, with no clear D. The J call is uncertain, as TRBJ2-7 better fits the DNA end. Per the germline V gene, CDR1 is SQVTM and CDR2 is ANQGSEA. This CDR3 spans 14 amino acids. The CDR3 reads CSVGGRATYNEQYF. The CDR3 region has the DNA TGCAGCGTTGGCGGACGAGCTACCTACAATGAGCAGTACTTC.

J is TRBJ2-7 and V is TRBV7-2, with 8 bases aligning to TRBD2. The CDR3 contains 12 residues. J was trimmed by 12 bases and V by 3 bases; bases with no gene match: 7. Looked up from germline, CDR1 is SGHTA and CDR2 is FQGNSA. The CDR3 sequence is CASSFGLAPMYF. The CDR3 coding sequence is TGTGCCAGCAGCTTCGGACTAGCCCCAATGTACTTC.

The chain recombines TRBV20-1 with TRBJ1-5, with D tentatively TRBD1 (5 bases). The CDR3 runs to 12 residues. The V end lost 6 bases, the J end lost 9 bases, and 15 bases lay between the germline ends. In germline, CDR1 is DFQATT, CDR2 SNEGSKA (reference sequence). CDR3 sequence reads: CSASPRETPQHF. CDR3 in DNA: TGCAGTGCAAGCCCCAGGGAAACGCCCCAGCATTTT.

This clonotype has more than one count but fewer than ten. The V gene is TRBV20-1, the J gene TRBJ2-5, with D perhaps TRBD1 (6 bases). The end of the DNA is better explained by TRBJ2-7, so the J call may be wrong. The CDR3 runs 13 residues. CDR1 and CDR2 from the germline V gene are DFQATT and SNEGSKA (reference sequence). This CDR3 is CSASWTDSYEQYF. In DNA, the CDR3 is TGCAGTGCCTCGTGGACAGACTCCTACGAGCAGTACTTC.

This chain joins TRBV6-5 and TRBJ2-1, with D perhaps matching TRBD1 (6 bases). V was pared by 5 bases and J by 9 bases, with 17 bases between. From germline, CDR1 is MNHEY and CDR2 SVGAGI. The CDR3 runs 14 residues. The CDR3 protein is CASSDDQGFGEQFF. Written as DNA, the CDR3 is TGTGCCAGCAGTGACGATCAGGGGTTCGGTGAGCAGTTCTTC.

This clonotype occurred a few times. The chain is built from TRBV28 and TRBJ1-4; D perhaps matches TRBD1 (6 bases). Trimming took off 5 bases at V and 7 bases at J, with 23 bases between the two ends. The V gene's germline CDR1 is MDHEN and CDR2 SYDVKM. CDR3 length equals 17 residues. CDR3 sequence reads: CASSTNVEGVYGEKLFF. Here the CDR3 DNA reads TGTGCCAGCAGTACCAACGTCGAGGGGGTTTACGGTGAAAAACTGTTTTTT.

This chain joins TRBV5-1 and TRBJ2-5; D may be TRBD2 (7 bases). The germline V and J ends were trimmed by 4 bases and 1 base, with 17 bases remaining between them. Germline CDR1 reads SGHRS; CDR2 reads YFSETQ. The CDR3 covers 16 residues. CDR3 region: CASSGLGGASQETQYF. The CDR3 DNA reads TGCGCCAGCAGCGGCTTGGGGGGGGCGTCCCAAGAGACCCAGTACTTC.

The table lists this clonotype with a few counts. The V and J genes are TRBV20-1 and TRBJ2-7; the D call may be TRBD1 or TRBD2 (5 bases each). The V gene lost 6 bases and the J gene lost 4 bases, with 16 bases spanning the gap. The CDR3 spans 13 residues. The germline V gene has CDR1 DFQATT and CDR2 SNEGSKA (reference sequence). Written as DNA, the CDR3 is TGCAGTGCGCTGCCGGTGGGACCATACGAGCAGTACTTC. Translation gives CSALPVGPYEQYF.